This paragraph covers one T cell receptor (beta chain) sequence. Its cognate antigen is unknown. These data belong to a study of long-term antiretroviral therapy in people with HIV. Overall study context: Earliest sampling preceded the 2015 immediate-ART recommendation by about a decade. Study results and limitations: At every time point, clones expanded before ART dominated the repertoire.

Sequencing used immunoSEQ v3.0 at survey level. Researchers set sequencing to target about 35,000-55,000 T-cell genomes per sample. The repertoire was sequenced with immunoSEQ multiplex PCR; TCRdb's copy has only in-frame clones and lacks some. The data show approximately 25,000 clones, roughly 93% seen once. CDR1 is MNHEY and CDR2 is SVGAGI in the germline V gene. CDR3 length: 11 residues. Between the trimmed V and J ends, which lost 7 bases and 11 bases, there was a span of 14 bases. The sequence was collected from a woman aged 40 to 55 with HIV. The V call is TRBV6-5, the J call TRBJ1-1; D is uncertain. Here the sequenced sample was unsorted PBMCs, taken 7.6 years after starting antiretroviral therapy. In nucleotides, the CDR3 is TGTGCCAGCATCGAGACCCTGGAGGCTTTCTTT. As protein: CASIETLEAFF.